This T cell receptor (beta chain) was sequenced in a study of OX40 agonist ivuxolimab in advanced cancers. General study results and limits: Among the nonresponders, some also had low normalized T-cell clonal expansion.

The table came from immunoSEQ multiplex PCR; TCRdb's copy has only in-frame clones and leaves some out. The data contain tens of thousands of clones, roughly nine tenths of them singletons. Note on this clone: No antigen is known for it.

The material sequenced was CD4+ or CD8+ T cells sorted from blood, taken in a trial of the OX40 agonist ivuxolimab. The receptor was derived from an adult with an advanced solid tumor such as melanoma, head and neck, liver or kidney cancer.

Here the CDR3 DNA reads TGTGCCAGCAGCGCACAACAGGGAGTCTCTGGAAACACCATATATTTT. This gives the protein CASSAQQGVSGNTIYF. The chain is built from TRBV9 and TRBJ1-3, with a tentative D call TRBD1 (6 bases). The CDR3 spans 16 residues. Germline CDR1 is SGDLS and CDR2 is YYNGEE. V shed 3 bases and J shed 0 bases, with 13 bases lying between them.